These 15 T cell receptor beta chains were sequenced from one sample in a study of PD-1 blockade in mismatch repair-deficient tumors. Profiling relied on immunoSEQ multiplex PCR, and the TCRdb table lists in-frame clones only, not all of them. The sample shows about 39,000 clones, approximately 88% of them seen only once. Sample: PBMCs, taken 38 to 40 weeks after starting pembrolizumab. The receptor source for this set is an adult with mismatch repair-deficient cancer.

V is TRBV5-1 and J is TRBJ1-4; 8 bases fit TRBD1. This CDR3 region has 14 residues. V dropped 4 bases and J dropped 8; count of bases not matched to a gene: 7. Per germline, CDR1 SGHRS and CDR2 YFSETQ. CDR3 nucleotides: TGCGCCAGCAGCCCGACAGGGGTTGGGGAAAAACTGTTTTTT. This gives the protein CASSPTGVGEKLFF.

V gene TRBV25-1 combines with J gene TRBJ2-7, with no clear D. The CDR3 consists of 14 residues. Germline CDR1 is MGHDK and CDR2 is SYGVNS. Trimming shortened V by 0 bases and J by 0 bases, and 6 bases separated the two germline ends. Here the CDR3 DNA reads TGTGCCAGCAGTGAATATTCGAGCTCCTACGAGCAGTACTTC. It specifies CASSEYSSSYEQYF.

V and J are TRBV6-1 and TRBJ1-5, with a weak D call TRBD1 (5 bases). V lost 3 bases, J lost 1 base, and 10 bases lay in between. The CDR3 runs 15 residues. From germline, CDR1 is MNHNS and CDR2 SASEGT. CDR3 protein: CASSDWGGSNQPQHF. In DNA form, the CDR3 reads TGTGCCAGCAGTGATTGGGGGGGGAGCAATCAGCCCCAGCATTTT.

The chain links TRBV11-3 to TRBJ2-1, with D perhaps TRBD2 (5 bases). The CDR3 length is 18 residues. V was shortened by 4 bases and J by 6 bases, with 25 bases between the two germline ends. CDR1 SGHNT and CDR2 YENEEA come from the germline V gene. In DNA form, the CDR3 reads TGTGCCAGCAGCTATTTCTCCCTCTTAACGGGAATTTTCAATGAGCAGTTCTTC. Encoded protein: CASSYFSLLTGIFNEQFF.

This clone was seen a single time. The rearrangement uses TRBV5-4 and TRBJ1-2; 12 nucleotides line up with TRBD1. The germline V gene encodes CDR1 SGHNT and CDR2 YYREEE (reference sequence). The V segment lost 3 bases and the J segment 8 bases; nucleotides outside the gene matches: 8. CDR3 length equals 15 residues. DNA for the CDR3: TGTGCCAGCAGCTCCGGGACAGGGGGCCGCTGGGGCTACACCTTC. Its translation: CASSSGTGGRWGYTF.

The chain joins TRBV28 to TRBJ2-1, with 11 bases identical to TRBD2. The V gene's germline CDR1 is MDHEN and CDR2 SYDVKM. CDR3 length: 16 residues. J was trimmed by 4 bases and V by 5 bases; bases with no gene match: 7. The CDR3 sequence is CASSPLLAGVYNEQFF. The CDR3 nucleotides are TGTGCCAGCAGTCCCCTACTAGCGGGAGTATACAATGAGCAGTTCTTC.

Remarks on this clone: At one of its ends the junction is not consistent with the germline gene, which may arise from a read error. The rearrangement uses TRBV28 and TRBJ1-3; possibly TRBD1 for D (5 bases). The CDR3 has 15 amino acids. Germline loops: CDR1 MDHEN, CDR2 SYDVKM. The CDR3 loop is CASSSGGVSGNTIYF. CDR3 DNA sequence: TGTGCCAGCAGTTCCGGGGGGGTTTCTGGGAACACCATATATTTT.

V is TRBV14 and J is TRBJ2-4; TRBD1 aligns across 7 bases. The CDR3 totals 15 residues. The V and J ends lost 4 bases and 4 bases, in that order; junction bases with no gene match: 7. Germline values: CDR1 SGHDN, CDR2 FVKESK. CDR3 in DNA: TGTGCCAGCAGCCGAGTGACAGGGACAAAAAACATTCAGTACTTC. Amino acid sequence: CASSRVTGTKNIQYF.

The J gene is TRBJ1-5, the V gene TRBV5-1, with 8 bases aligning to TRBD1. Germline V gene data show CDR1 as SGHRS and CDR2 as YFSETQ. With V trimmed by 4 bases and J by 5 bases, 5 bases remained unmatched. There are 14 residues in the CDR3. CDR3 amino acids: CASSIGTGDQPQHF. For the CDR3, the DNA is TGCGCCAGCAGCATCGGGACAGGAGATCAGCCCCAGCATTTT.

The rearrangement joins TRBV5-1 to TRBJ2-5; 14 nucleotides agree with TRBD2. In germline, CDR1 is SGHRS, CDR2 YFSETQ. The CDR3 is made up of 18 amino acids. The V gene end was trimmed by 3 bases and the J gene end by 2 bases; junction bases not matched to a gene: 9. CDR3 nucleotides: TGCGCCAGCAGCTCGGGACTAGCGGGAGAACCGTATCAAGAGACCCAGTACTTC. It codes for CASSSGLAGEPYQETQYF. Combining the CDR3 with reference TRBV5-1 and TRBJ2-5 gives the whole variable domain KAGVTQTPRYLIKTRGQQVTLSCSPISGHRSVSWYQQTPGQGLQFLFEYFSETQRNKGNFPGRFSGRQFSNSRSEMNVSTLELGDSALYLCASSSGLAGEPYQETQYFGPGTRLLVL.

The J gene is TRBJ2-1, the V gene TRBV9; D gene unclear. The germline gives CDR1 SGDLS, CDR2 YYNGEE. Trimming shortened V by 3 bases and J by 0 bases, and 7 bases separated the two germline ends. CDR3 size: 14 residues. The CDR3 coding sequence is TGTGCCAGCAGCGCGGCTAGCTCCTACAATGAGCAGTTCTTC. It encodes CASSAASSYNEQFF.

The genes are TRBV19 and TRBJ1-2, with a weak D call TRBD1 (5 bases). Germline CDR1 is LNHDA and CDR2 is SQIVND (reference sequence). The CDR3 is 15 residues long. The V end lost 0 bases, the J end lost 2 bases, and 10 bases lay between the germline ends. CDR3 bases: TGTGCCAGTAGTATAGAGGGCAGGGTAAACTATGGCTACACCTTC. Amino acid sequence: CASSIEGRVNYGYTF. The whole variable domain, remainder taken from reference TRBV19 and TRBJ1-2, is DGGITQSPKYLFRKEGQNVTLSCEQNLNHDAMYWYRQDPGQGLRLIYYSQIVNDFQKGDIAEGYSVSREKKESFPLTVTSAQKNPTAFYLCASSIEGRVNYGYTFGSGTRLTVV.

A single count supports this clone. This chain links TRBV6-4 with TRBJ2-1, with TRBD2 identical over 7 bases. The germline gives CDR1 MRHNA, CDR2 SNTAGT. The CDR3 is made up of 17 amino acids. J was trimmed by 2 bases and V by 1 base; bases with no gene match: 8. The CDR3 sequence: CASSDWGSGLPYNEQFF. CDR3 sequence (DNA): TGTGCCAGCAGTGACTGGGGGTCGGGACTACCCTACAATGAGCAGTTCTTC.

This clone appeared a single time. This chain uses TRBV28 with TRBJ1-2, with TRBD1 matching over 7 bases. CDR3 length: 13 amino acids. The V segment lost 6 bases and the J segment 4 bases; nucleotides outside the gene matches: 5. Germline assignment: CDR1 MDHEN and CDR2 SYDVKM. CDR3 region: CASSPTGFYGYTF. The CDR3 bases are TGTGCCAGCAGCCCGACAGGGTTCTATGGCTACACCTTC.

This sequence joins TRBV28 and TRBJ2-4; 8 bases line up with TRBD1. The J segment lost 7 bases and the V segment lost 5 bases, leaving 10 bases of the junction unmatched. Per germline, CDR1 MDHEN and CDR2 SYDVKM. The CDR3 length is 15 residues. Here the CDR3 reads CASSQVEDRDNIQYF. The CDR3 DNA follows: TGTGCCAGCAGTCAAGTTGAGGACAGGGACAACATTCAGTACTTC.